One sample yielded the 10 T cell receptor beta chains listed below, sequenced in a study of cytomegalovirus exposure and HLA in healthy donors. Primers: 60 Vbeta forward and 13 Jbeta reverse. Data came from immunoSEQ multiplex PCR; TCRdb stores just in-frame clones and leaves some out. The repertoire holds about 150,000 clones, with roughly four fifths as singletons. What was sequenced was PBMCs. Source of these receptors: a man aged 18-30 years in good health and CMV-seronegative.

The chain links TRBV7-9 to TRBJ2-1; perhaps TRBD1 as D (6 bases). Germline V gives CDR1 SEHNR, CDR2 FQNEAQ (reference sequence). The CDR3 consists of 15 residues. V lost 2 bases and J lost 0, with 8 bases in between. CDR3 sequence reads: CASSLRGSSYNEQFF. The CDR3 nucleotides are TGTGCCAGCAGCTTAAGGGGGAGCTCCTACAATGAGCAGTTCTTC.

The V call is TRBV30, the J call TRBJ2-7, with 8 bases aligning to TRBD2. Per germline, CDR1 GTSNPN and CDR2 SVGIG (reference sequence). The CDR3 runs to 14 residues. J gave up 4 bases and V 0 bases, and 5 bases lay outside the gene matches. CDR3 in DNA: TGTGCCTGGAGTGTACGGGAGGGCCTTTACGAGCAGTACTTC. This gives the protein CAWSVREGLYEQYF. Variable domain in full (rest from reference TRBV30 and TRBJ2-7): SQTIHQWPATLVQPVGSPLSLECTVEGTSNPNLYWYRQAAGRGLQLLFYSVGIGQISSEVPQNLSASRPQDRQFILSSKKLLLSDSGFYLCAWSVREGLYEQYFGPGTRLTVT.

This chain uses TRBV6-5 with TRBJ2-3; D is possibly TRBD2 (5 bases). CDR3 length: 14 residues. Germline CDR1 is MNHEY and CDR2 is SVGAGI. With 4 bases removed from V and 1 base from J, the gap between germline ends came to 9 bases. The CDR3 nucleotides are TGTGCCAGCAGTTTAGCGCCAGGCACAGATACGCAGTATTTT. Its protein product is CASSLAPGTDTQYF.

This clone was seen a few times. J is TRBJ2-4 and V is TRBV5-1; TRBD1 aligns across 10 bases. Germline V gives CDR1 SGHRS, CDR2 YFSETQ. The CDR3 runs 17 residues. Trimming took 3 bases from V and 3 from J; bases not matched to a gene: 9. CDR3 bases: TGCGCCAGCAGCTCGGACTTTGGGACAGGGGACAAAAACATTCAGTACTTC. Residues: CASSSDFGTGDKNIQYF.

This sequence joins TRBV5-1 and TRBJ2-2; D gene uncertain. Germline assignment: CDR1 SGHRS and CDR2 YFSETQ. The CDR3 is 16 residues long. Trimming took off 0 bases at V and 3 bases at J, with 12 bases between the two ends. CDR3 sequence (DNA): TGCGCCAGCAGCTTGGTAGATGCGGCTTACACCGGGGAGCTGTTTTTT. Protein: CASSLVDAAYTGELFF.

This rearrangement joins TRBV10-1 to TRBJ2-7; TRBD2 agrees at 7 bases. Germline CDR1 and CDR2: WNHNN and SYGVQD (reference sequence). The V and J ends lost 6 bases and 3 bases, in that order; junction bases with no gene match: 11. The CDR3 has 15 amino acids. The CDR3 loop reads CASSDLAGAGYEQYF. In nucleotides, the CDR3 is TGCGCCAGCAGCGATCTGGCGGGAGCGGGCTACGAGCAGTACTTC.

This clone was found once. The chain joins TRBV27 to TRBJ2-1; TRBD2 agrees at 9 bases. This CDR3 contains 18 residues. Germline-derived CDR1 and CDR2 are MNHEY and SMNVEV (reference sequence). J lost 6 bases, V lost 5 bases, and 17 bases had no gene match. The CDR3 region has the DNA TGTGCCAGCAGTCCCCTTACCTTGGAAGCGGGAGGAGGCAATGAGCAGTTCTTC. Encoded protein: CASSPLTLEAGGGNEQFF.

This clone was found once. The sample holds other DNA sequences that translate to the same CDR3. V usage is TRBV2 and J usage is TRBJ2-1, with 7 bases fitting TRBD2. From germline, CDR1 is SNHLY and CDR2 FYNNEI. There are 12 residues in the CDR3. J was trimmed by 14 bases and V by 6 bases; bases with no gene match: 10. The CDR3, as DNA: TGTGCCAGCAGGGGGACCAGCGGGAATAAGTTCTTC. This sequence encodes CASRGTSGNKFF.

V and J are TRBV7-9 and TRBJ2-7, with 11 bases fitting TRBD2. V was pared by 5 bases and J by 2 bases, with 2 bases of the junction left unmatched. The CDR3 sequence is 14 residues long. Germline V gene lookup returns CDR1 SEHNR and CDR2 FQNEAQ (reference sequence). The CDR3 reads CASSTSGSAYEQYF. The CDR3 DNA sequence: TGTGCCAGCAGCACTAGCGGGAGCGCCTACGAGCAGTACTTC.

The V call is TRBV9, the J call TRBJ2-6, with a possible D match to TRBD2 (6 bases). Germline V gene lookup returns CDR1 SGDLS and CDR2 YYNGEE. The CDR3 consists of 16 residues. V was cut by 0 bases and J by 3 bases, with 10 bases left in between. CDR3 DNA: TGTGCCAGCAGCGTAGTATGGGGAGGTGGGGCCAACGTCCTGACTTTC. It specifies CASSVVWGGGANVLTF.